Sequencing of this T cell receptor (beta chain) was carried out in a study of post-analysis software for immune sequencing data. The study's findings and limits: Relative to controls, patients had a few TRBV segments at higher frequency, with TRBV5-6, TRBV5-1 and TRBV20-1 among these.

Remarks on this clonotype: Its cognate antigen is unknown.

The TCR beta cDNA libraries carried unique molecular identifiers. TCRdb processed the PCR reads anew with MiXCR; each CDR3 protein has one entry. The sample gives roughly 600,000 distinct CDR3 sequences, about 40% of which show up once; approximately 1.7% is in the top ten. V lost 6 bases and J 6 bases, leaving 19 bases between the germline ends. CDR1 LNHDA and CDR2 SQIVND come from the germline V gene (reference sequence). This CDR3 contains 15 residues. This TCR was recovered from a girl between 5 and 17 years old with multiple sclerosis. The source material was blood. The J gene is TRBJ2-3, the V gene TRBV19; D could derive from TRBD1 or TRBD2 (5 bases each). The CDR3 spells CASREAGTYTDTQYF. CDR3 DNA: TGTGCCAGTAGAGAAGCCGGGACCTATACCGATACGCAGTATTTT.